This T cell receptor beta chain was identified during a study of blood T cells in healthy people across ages. Many counts were recorded for this clonotype. V lost 0 bases, J lost 5 bases, and 13 bases lay in between. Germline V gene data show CDR1 as ENHRY and CDR2 as SYGVKD. This CDR3 comprises 15 residues. A sample-barcoded 5' primer and a J-beta primer mix were used in a second PCR of about 7 to 12 cycles. Each CDR3 protein is one row after TCRdb ran MiXCR on the 5' RACE reads. The sample records 650,000 to 700,000 distinct CDR3 sequences, roughly half being singletons. This chain links TRBV10-3 with TRBJ2-5, with D unresolved. The clonotype was recovered from a woman older than 75 in good health. The specimen sequenced was blood. CDR3 nucleotide sequence: TGTGCCATCAGTGAGTCGGTGAGCTTCTCGGAGACCCAGTACTTC. Translation gives CAISESVSFSETQYF.